The 12 T cell receptor beta chains presented below share a single source sample, sequenced in a study of lymphopenia after photon versus proton radiotherapy. Profiled with immunoSEQ multiplex PCR; TCRdb holds only in-frame clones, not every one. The table records 30,000 to 45,000 clones, 90% to 95% of them present only once. The sequenced sample was peripheral blood, obtained from a patient treated with photon-based radiotherapy. All receptors derive from a man aged 55 to 70 with cholangiocarcinoma.

The CDR3 DNA follows: TGCAGCGTTTTGTCGGACGAGCAGTACTTC. It encodes CSVLSDEQYF. The chain couples TRBV29-1 to TRBJ2-7; D ambiguous. The V end was cut by 5 bases, the J end by 5 bases, with 7 bases between. The CDR3 has 10 residues. Germline V gene data show CDR1 as SQVTM and CDR2 as ANQGSEA.

The CDR3 DNA follows: TGTGCCAGCACGGAGGGGCGGGATTCACCCCTCCACTTT. Residues: CASTEGRDSPLHF. This chain uses TRBV7-3 with TRBJ1-6; possible D gene TRBD1, 5 bases. The CDR3 loop spans 13 amino acids. Germline CDR1 reads SGHTA; CDR2 reads FQGTGA. V lost 7 bases and J lost 8, with 12 bases in between.

A few counts support this clone. The CDR3 here is CAISSRVTQPQHF. The CDR3 DNA reads as TGTGCCATCAGCTCCAGGGTTACCCAGCCCCAGCATTTT. The genes are TRBV10-3 and TRBJ1-5; D perhaps matches TRBD1 (5 bases). The CDR3 extends over 13 amino acids. Trimming shortened V by 6 bases and J by 7 bases, and 13 bases separated the two germline ends. Germline V CDR1 and CDR2: ENHRY, SYGVKD.

A note on this clone: Compared with germline, one end of the junction differs, possibly owing to a read error. The chain recombines TRBV10-3 with TRBJ1-2; perhaps TRBD1 as D (6 bases). CDR1 and CDR2 from the germline V gene are ENHRY and SYGVKD. The CDR3 covers 15 residues. The CDR3 bases are TGTGCCATCACTGAGGGGGGGCAGGGAGACTATGGCTACACCTTC. Its protein product is CAITEGGQGDYGYTF.

This clone was seen a handful of times. V and J are TRBV5-4 and TRBJ2-5; D is tentatively TRBD1 or TRBD2 (5 bases each). CDR1 SGHNT and CDR2 YYREEE come from the germline V gene (reference sequence). CDR3 size: 14 residues. Trimming left V 2 bases short and J 1 base short, with 9 bases between. The CDR3 nucleotides read TGTGCCAGCAGCTTACGAGGGACCCAAGAGACCCAGTACTTC. Translation gives CASSLRGTQETQYF.

V usage is TRBV10-2 and J usage is TRBJ2-1; TRBD2 aligns across 9 bases. Germline V gives CDR1 WSHSY, CDR2 SAAADI. This CDR3 comprises 14 residues. Trimming at V came to 6 bases and at J to 15 bases, leaving 15 bases not matched to a gene. For the CDR3, the DNA is TGCGCCAGCAGCCCCGGACTAGCGACCTCCTTACTGTTCTTC. Protein sequence: CASSPGLATSLLFF.

The chain joins TRBV7-6 to TRBJ2-3, with TRBD2 as a possible D gene (7 bases). Trimming left V 4 bases short and J 4 bases short, with 15 bases between. The CDR3 spans 15 residues. Germline loops: CDR1 SGHVS, CDR2 FNYEAQ. Written as DNA, the CDR3 is TGTGCCAGCAGCTCCATTCAGGGGAGGGCAGATACGCAGTATTTT. It translates to CASSSIQGRADTQYF.

The J gene is TRBJ1-4, the V gene TRBV28, with D perhaps matching TRBD1 (5 bases). From germline, CDR1 is MDHEN and CDR2 SYDVKM. V dropped 4 bases and J dropped 8 bases, with 11 bases sitting between them. The CDR3 is 13 residues long. The CDR3 DNA reads TGTGCCAGCAGTTCAGGGAGTTACGAAAAACTGTTTTTT. This sequence encodes CASSSGSYEKLFF.

The rearrangement joins TRBV4-2 to TRBJ1-2; D is unresolved. This CDR3 comprises 15 residues. Trimming stripped 0 bases from V and 5 bases from J, with 13 bases between. Germline-derived CDR1 and CDR2 are LGHNA and YNFKEQ. The CDR3 loop reads CASSQDTEVGYGYTF. The CDR3 DNA reads TGTGCCAGCAGCCAAGATACCGAGGTGGGGTATGGCTACACCTTC.

This chain joins TRBV2 and TRBJ2-2, with D possibly being TRBD1 (6 bases). Deletions cut 7 bases from V and 3 bases from J, with 15 bases between. The germline V gene has CDR1 SNHLY and CDR2 FYNNEI. The CDR3 loop spans 15 amino acids. The DNA of the CDR3 is TGTGCCAGCATCGAAACAGGGACGGACACCGGGGAGCTGTTTTTT. Translating it yields CASIETGTDTGELFF.

CDR3 loop: CASSWGQGVGDTQYF. For the CDR3, the DNA is TGCGCCAGCAGCTGGGGACAGGGGGTCGGAGATACGCAGTATTTT. The V and J genes are TRBV5-1 and TRBJ2-3; 11 nucleotides agree with TRBD1. This CDR3 region has 15 residues. Germline V gene lookup returns CDR1 SGHRS and CDR2 YFSETQ. Trimming cost V 3 bases and J 5 bases; bases outside gene matches: 5.

The J gene is TRBJ1-2, the V gene TRBV25-1; no clear D. Germline loops: CDR1 MGHDK, CDR2 SYGVNS. Trimming took 4 bases from V and 3 from J, leaving 18 bases between them. This CDR3 comprises 16 residues. CDR3 sequence reads: CASSGPRLGIYYGYTF. The CDR3 nucleotides read TGTGCCAGCAGTGGCCCTCGACTAGGAATCTACTATGGCTACACCTTC.